This T cell receptor beta chain was found in a study of T cells after posttransplantation cyclophosphamide. Study-wide results and limits: Blood and skin or GI T cell repertoires showed limited TRB overlap. Recipient CMV seropositivity and CMV reactivation strongly tracked TRB clonality. Later blood repertoires were often dominated by clones from the donor CD8+ memory compartment.

Cells defined as naive were viable CD3+CD4+ or CD3+CD8+ and CCR7+CD45RA+CD45RO-CD95-CD27+CD28+. Peripheral blood was collected from the related graft donor on the marrow donation day. Here immunoSEQ multiplex PCR was the method, and the copy in TCRdb shows in-frame clones only, minus some. There are tens of thousands of clones in the sample; approximately 97% occur only once, and about 0.13% lies in the top ten. This clone showed up just once. Its antigen is unknown. CDR3 length equals 13 residues. In germline, CDR1 is SEHNR, CDR2 FQNEAQ (reference sequence). The ends were cut back, 6 bases at V and 3 bases at J, with 11 bases in the middle.

The receptor comes from a man aged 50 or older in good health, CMV-negative, and a related stem cell transplant donor. The sequencing input was naive CD4+ T cells sorted from PBMCs. The J gene is TRBJ1-1, the V gene TRBV7-9; D gene uncertain. The DNA of the CDR3 is TGTGCCAGCAGACCCCACTTTGACACTGAAGCTTTCTTT. It specifies CASRPHFDTEAFF.